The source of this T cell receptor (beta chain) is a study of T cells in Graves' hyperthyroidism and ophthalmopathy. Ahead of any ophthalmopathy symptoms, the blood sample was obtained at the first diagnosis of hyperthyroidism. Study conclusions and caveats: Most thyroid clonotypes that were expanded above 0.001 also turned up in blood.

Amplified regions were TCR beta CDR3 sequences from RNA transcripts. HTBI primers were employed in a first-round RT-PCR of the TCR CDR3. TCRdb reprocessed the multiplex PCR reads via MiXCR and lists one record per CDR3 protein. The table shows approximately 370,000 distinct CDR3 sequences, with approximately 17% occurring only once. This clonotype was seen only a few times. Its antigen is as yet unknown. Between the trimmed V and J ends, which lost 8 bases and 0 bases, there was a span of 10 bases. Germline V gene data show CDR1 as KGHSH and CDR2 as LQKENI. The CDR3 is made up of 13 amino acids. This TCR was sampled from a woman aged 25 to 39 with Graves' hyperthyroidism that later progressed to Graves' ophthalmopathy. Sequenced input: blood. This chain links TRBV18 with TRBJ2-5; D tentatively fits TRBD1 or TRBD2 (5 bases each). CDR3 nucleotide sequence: TGTGCCAGCACAAGGGGAGACCAAGAGACCCAGTACTTC. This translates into CASTRGDQETQYF.